Sequencing of this T cell receptor (beta chain) was carried out in a study of blood T cell repertoires in COVID-19. Study-wide context: T cells, B-cell-depleted T cells, or PBMCs provided the cDNA or gDNA that served as material.

Sequencing was performed with immunoSEQ multiplex PCR; in TCRdb, only in-frame clones are kept and a portion is missing. The sample holds some 240,000 clones, 70% to 90% seen once. Trimming took 2 bases from V and 3 from J, leaving 8 bases between them. The CDR3 has 13 amino acids. Germline-derived CDR1 and CDR2 are MNHEY and SMNVEV (reference sequence). Enrolled through a virtual design, the participants were between 18 and 89 years of age and came from approximately 25 US areas. Assignment of participants to cohorts was predicated upon participant-reported clinical history. The chain joins TRBV27 to TRBJ2-7; D gene uncertain. The receptor comes from a woman in her 40s with acute COVID-19. Sequencing was carried out using PBMCs or T cells enriched from blood (not recorded which). The CDR3: CASSLGQIYEQYF. CDR3 sequence (DNA): TGTGCCAGCAGTTTAGGGCAGATCTACGAGCAGTACTTC.